This T cell receptor (beta chain) is from a study of CD8+CD57+ T cells in acquired aplastic anemia. Background on the study: Roughly 3.2 ug was the average amount of DNA from sorted CD4+ and CD8+ cells. Where healthy donors were concerned, CD4+ cells averaged roughly 11 million reads.

A remark on this clonotype: The antigen is not known.

The CDR3 runs 14 residues. Trimming stripped 4 bases from V and 5 bases from J, with 10 bases between. Germline V gene sequence: CDR1 SGHDT, CDR2 YYEEEE. Findings of the study overall: With respect to CD8+ Simpson's diversity, patients and controls did not differ significantly. The number of CD8+ CDR3 sequences shared by patients and controls was 25 to 35.

Using genomic DNA as the template, TCR beta VDJ and CDR3 profiling was carried out. TCRdb processed the reads anew with MiXCR; each CDR3 protein has one entry. The table records approximately 380,000 distinct CDR3 sequences, 55% to 70% of them present only once. The receptor was derived from a human donor in good health, serving as a control. The chain has TRBV5-6 and TRBJ1-6; no clear D gene. Input material: sorted CD4+, CD8+, or CD8+CD57+ T cells (not recorded which) from PBMCs. CDR3 bases: TGTGCCAGCAGCCCAGTAGGACATAATTCACCCCTCCACTTT. Amino acid sequence: CASSPVGHNSPLHF.